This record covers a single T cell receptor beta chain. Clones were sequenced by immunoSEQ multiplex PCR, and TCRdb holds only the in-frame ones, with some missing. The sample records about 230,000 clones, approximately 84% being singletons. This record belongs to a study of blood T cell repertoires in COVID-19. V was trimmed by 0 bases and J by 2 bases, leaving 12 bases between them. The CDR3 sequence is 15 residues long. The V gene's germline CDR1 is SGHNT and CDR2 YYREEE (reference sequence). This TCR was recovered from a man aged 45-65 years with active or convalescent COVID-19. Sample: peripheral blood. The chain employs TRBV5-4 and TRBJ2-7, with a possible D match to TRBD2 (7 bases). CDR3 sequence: CASSLGRGGAYEQYF. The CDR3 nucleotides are TGTGCCAGCAGCTTGGGTCGAGGGGGGGCCTACGAGCAGTACTTC.